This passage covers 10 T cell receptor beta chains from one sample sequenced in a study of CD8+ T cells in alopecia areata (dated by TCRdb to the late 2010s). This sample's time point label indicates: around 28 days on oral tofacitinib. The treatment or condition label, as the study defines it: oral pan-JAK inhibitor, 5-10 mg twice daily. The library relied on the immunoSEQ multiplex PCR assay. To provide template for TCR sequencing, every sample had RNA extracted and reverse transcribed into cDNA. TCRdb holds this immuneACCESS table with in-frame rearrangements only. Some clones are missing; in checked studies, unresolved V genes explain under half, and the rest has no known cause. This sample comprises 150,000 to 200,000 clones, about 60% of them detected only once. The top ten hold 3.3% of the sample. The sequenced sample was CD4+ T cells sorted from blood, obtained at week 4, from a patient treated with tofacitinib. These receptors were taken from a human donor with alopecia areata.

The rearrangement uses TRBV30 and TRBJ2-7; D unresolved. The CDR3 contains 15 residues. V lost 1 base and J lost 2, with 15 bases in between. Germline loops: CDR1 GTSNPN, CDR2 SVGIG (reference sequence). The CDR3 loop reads CAWSGGRGPTYEQYF. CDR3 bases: TGTGCCTGGAGTGGTGGCAGAGGACCAACCTACGAGCAGTACTTC.

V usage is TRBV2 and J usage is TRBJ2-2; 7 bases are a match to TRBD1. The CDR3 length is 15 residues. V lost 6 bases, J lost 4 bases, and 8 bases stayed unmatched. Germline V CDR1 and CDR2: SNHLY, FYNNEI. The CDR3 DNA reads TGTGCCAGCAGGGGCGCGACAGGGTCCACCGGGGAGCTGTTTTTT. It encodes CASRGATGSTGELFF.

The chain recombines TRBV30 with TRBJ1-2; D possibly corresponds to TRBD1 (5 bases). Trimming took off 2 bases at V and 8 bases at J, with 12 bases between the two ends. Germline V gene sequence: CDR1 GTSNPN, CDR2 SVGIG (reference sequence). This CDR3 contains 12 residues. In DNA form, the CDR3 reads TGTGCCTGGAGTAGGGGCCCGGAGGGCTACACCTTC. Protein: CAWSRGPEGYTF.

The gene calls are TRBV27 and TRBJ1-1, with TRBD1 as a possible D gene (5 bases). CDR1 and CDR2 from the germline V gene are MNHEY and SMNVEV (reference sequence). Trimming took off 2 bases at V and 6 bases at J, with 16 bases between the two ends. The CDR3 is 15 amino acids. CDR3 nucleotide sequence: TGTGCCAGCAGTTTAAGGGCCCAGGGAATATCTGAAGCTTTCTTT. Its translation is CASSLRAQGISEAFF.

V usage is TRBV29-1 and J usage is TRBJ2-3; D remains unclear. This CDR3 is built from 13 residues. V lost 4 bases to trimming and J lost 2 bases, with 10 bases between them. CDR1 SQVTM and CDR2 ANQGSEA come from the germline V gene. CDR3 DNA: TGCAGCGTTGTACGGATTGCCACAGATACGCAGTATTTT. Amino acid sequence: CSVVRIATDTQYF.

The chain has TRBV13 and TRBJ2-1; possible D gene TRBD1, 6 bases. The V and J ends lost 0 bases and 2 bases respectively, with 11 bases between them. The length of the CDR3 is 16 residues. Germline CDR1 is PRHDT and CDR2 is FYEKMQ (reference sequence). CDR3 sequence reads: CASSLGFRGTYNEQFF. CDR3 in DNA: TGTGCCAGCAGCTTAGGGTTCAGGGGAACCTACAATGAGCAGTTCTTC.

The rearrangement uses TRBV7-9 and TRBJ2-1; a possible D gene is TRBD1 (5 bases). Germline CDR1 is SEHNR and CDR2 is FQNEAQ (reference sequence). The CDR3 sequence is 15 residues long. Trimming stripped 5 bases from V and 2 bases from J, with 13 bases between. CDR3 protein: CASSPPGRAYNEQFF. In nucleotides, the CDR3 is TGTGCCAGCAGCCCCCCCGGCAGGGCCTACAATGAGCAGTTCTTC.

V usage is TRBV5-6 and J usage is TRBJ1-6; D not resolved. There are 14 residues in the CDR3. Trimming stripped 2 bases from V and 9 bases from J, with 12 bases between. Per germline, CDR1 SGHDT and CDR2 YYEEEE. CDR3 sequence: CASSFASGSSPLHF. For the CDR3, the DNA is TGTGCCAGCAGCTTTGCGTCAGGAAGTTCACCCCTCCACTTT.

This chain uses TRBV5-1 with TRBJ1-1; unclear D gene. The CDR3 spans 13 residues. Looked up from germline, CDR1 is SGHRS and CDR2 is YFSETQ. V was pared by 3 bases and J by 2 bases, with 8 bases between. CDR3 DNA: TGCGCCAGCAGCTCCGGGATAAACACTGAAGCTTTCTTT. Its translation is CASSSGINTEAFF.

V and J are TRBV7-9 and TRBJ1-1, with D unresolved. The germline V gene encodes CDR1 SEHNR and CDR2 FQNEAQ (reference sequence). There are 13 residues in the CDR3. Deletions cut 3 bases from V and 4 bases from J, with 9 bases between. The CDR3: CASSFAGSTEAFF. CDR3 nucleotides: TGTGCCAGCAGCTTCGCCGGGAGCACTGAAGCTTTCTTT. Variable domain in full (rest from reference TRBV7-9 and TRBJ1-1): DTGVSQNPRHKITKRGQNVTFRCDPISEHNRLYWYRQTLGQGPEFLTYFQNEAQLEKSRLLSDRFSAERPKGSFSTLEIQRTEQGDSAMYLCASSFAGSTEAFFGQGTRLTVV.